This T cell receptor (beta chain) was obtained from a study of CD8 T cells in ankylosing spondylitis. This clonotype turned up a few times. Its cognate antigen is unknown. Overall study findings and caveats: In reactive arthritis synovial fluid and blood, some motif variants had been reported before. According to the report, clones linked to the disease were significantly enriched in matched synovial fluid samples taken from ankylosing spondylitis patients. Relatively rare in peripheral blood, disease-linked clones were also CD8+. A TCR beta motif made of under 10 highly homologous variants seemed typical of ankylosing spondylitis blood.

Each CDR3 protein is one row after TCRdb ran MiXCR on the 5' RACE reads. The sample shows 290,000 or so distinct CDR3 sequences, around 20% of them seen only once. V lost 8 bases and J lost 1; bases outside the gene matches: 8. Germline CDR1 reads ENHRY; CDR2 reads SYGVKD. This CDR3 contains 15 residues. Sequences were obtained from blood, either unsorted or a sorted T cell fraction (not recorded which). This TCR derives from a female donor with ankylosing spondylitis or in good health (not recorded which). This chain connects TRBV10-3 to TRBJ2-1, with TRBD2 matching over 7 bases. CDR3: CAISASGESYNEQFF. In DNA, the CDR3 is TGTGCCATCTCGGCTAGCGGAGAGTCCTACAATGAGCAGTTCTTC.